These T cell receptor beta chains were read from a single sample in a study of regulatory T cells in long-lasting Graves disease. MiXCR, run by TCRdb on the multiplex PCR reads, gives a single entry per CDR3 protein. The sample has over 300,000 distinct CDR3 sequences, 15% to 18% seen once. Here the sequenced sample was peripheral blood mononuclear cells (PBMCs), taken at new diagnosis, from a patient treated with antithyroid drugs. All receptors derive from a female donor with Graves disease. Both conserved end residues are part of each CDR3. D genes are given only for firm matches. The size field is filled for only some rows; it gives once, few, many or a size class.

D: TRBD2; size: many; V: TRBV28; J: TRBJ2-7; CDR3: CASTQREQALYEQYF; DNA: TGTGCCAGCACCCAGCGGGAGCAGGCCCTCTACGAGCAGTACTTC
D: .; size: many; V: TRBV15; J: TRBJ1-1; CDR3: CATSRHLWSWEADSAFF; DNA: TGTGCCACCAGCAGACACCTGTGGTCTTGGGAAGCGGATTCAGCTTTCTTT
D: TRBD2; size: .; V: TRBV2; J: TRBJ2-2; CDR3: CASSVGAGGRPTGELFF; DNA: TGTGCCAGCAGTGTAGGAGCGGGAGGGCGTCCCACCGGGGAGCTGTTTTTT
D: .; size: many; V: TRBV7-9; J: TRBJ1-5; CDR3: CASSLPGRNQPQHF; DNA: TGTGCCAGCAGCTTACCGGGGCGGAATCAGCCCCAGCATTTT
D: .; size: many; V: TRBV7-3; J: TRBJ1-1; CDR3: CASSLPLDTNTEAFF; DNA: TGTGCCAGCAGCTTACCTTTGGACACGAACACTGAAGCTTTCTTT
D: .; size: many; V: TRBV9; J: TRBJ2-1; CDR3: CASGQGSYNEQFF; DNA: TGTGCCAGCGGGCAGGGTTCCTACAATGAGCAGTTCTTC
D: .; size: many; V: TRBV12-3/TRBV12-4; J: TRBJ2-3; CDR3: CASSPQDVHTQYF; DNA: TGTGCCAGCAGTCCACAGGATGTGCATACGCAGTATTTT
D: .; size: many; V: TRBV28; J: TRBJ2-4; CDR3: CASSLMRDRVKNIQYF; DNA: TGTGCCAGCAGTTTAATGAGGGATCGGGTTAAAAACATTCAGTACTTC
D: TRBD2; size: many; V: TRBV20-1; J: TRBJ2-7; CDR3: CSARDFADGLAGGEQYF; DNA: TGCAGTGCTAGAGATTTTGCTGACGGACTAGCGGGAGGCGAGCAGTACTTC
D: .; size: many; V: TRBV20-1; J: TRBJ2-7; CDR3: CSARGVGGDEQYF; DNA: TGCAGTGCTAGAGGGGTAGGGGGTGACGAGCAGTACTTC
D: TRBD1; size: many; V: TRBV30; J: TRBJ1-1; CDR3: CAWSPRGGGKAEAFF; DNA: TGTGCCTGGAGCCCCAGGGGGGGGGGGAAGGCTGAAGCTTTCTTT
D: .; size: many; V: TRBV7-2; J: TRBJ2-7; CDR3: CASSPSRGIGSYEQYF; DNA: TGTGCCAGCAGCCCGAGCCGGGGTATCGGCTCCTACGAGCAGTACTTC
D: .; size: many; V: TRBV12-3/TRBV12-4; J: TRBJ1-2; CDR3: CASSPLSYRGGYTF; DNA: TGTGCCAGCAGCCCACTTTCGTATCGGGGTGGCTACACCTTC
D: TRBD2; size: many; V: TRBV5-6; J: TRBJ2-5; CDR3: CASREGLAGLETQYF; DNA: TGTGCCAGCAGAGAGGGACTAGCGGGGCTGGAGACCCAGTACTTC
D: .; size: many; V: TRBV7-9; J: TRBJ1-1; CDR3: CASSLPVETEAFF; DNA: TGTGCCAGCAGCCTACCTGTGGAGACTGAAGCTTTCTTT
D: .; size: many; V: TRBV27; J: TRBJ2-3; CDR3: CASSLRTNWADTQYF; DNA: TGTGCCAGCAGTTTACGGACAAATTGGGCAGATACGCAGTATTTT
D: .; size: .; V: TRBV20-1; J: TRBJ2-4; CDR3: CSARETLKNIQYF; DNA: TGCAGTGCTAGAGAGACACTAAAAAACATTCAGTACTTC
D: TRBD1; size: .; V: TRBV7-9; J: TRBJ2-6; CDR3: CASSSPPGTGRSGANVLTF; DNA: TGTGCCAGCAGCTCACCCCCCGGGACAGGGCGGTCTGGGGCCAACGTCCTGACTTTC
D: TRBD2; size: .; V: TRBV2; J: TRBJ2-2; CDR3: CASKSGRSNTGELFF; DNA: TGTGCCAGCAAGAGCGGGAGGTCGAACACCGGGGAGCTGTTTTTT
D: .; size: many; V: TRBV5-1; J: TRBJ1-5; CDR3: CASSLEADGQPQHF; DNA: TGCGCCAGCAGCTTGGAGGCGGACGGGCAGCCCCAGCATTTT